A single sample is the source of the 30 T cell receptor beta chains below, sequenced in a study of CD8 T cells in Susac syndrome. Reverse transcription used 0.5 to 1 ug RNA and random hexamers. TCRdb re-called the immunoSEQ multiplex PCR reads through MiXCR, storing one row per CDR3 protein. The table shows more than 75,000 distinct CDR3 sequences, with 94% occurring only once. Sequenced material: CD8+ T cells from PBMCs. Receptors originate from a human donor in good health.

This rearrangement joins TRBV23-1 to TRBJ1-1, with D unclear. TRBV23-1 is assigned to the ORF class and has an uncertain function. Trimming left V 4 bases short and J 6 bases short, with 9 bases between. CDR3 size: 12 residues. In DNA form, the CDR3 reads TGCGCCAGCAGTCCGGTATGCTCTGAAGCTTTCTTT. The encoded protein is CASSPVCSEAFF.

The chain employs TRBV6-5 and TRBJ1-1; 7 nucleotides line up with TRBD1. Germline lookup yields CDR1 MNHEY and CDR2 SVGAGI. This CDR3 is built from 12 residues. J was trimmed by 8 bases and V by 5 bases; bases with no gene match: 5. The CDR3 sequence: CASSQGQFEAFF. The CDR3 DNA is TGTGCCAGCAGTCAGGGACAGTTCGAAGCTTTCTTT.

This chain connects TRBV12-3 or TRBV12-4 to TRBJ1-2; tentative D call: TRBD1 (5 bases). The V end lost 5 bases, the J end lost 6 bases, and 10 bases lay between the germline ends. CDR3 length: 12 residues. CDR3 sequence reads: CASSLGTDGYTF. CDR3 in DNA: TGTGCCAGCAGTCTCGGGACGGATGGCTACACCTTC.

The chain employs TRBV29-1 and TRBJ1-1; TRBD1 might be the D (5 bases). This CDR3 spans 14 amino acids. The V and J ends lost 6 bases and 6 bases respectively, with 20 bases between them. Per the germline V gene, CDR1 is SQVTM and CDR2 is ANQGSEA. The CDR3 coding sequence is TGCAGCGTGGCAGCAGGGAACAGAGGCGCTGAAGCTTTCTTT. This codes for CSVAAGNRGAEAFF.

The chain combines TRBV13 with TRBJ1-1; 7 bases map to TRBD1. Germline V gene lookup returns CDR1 PRHDT and CDR2 FYEKMQ (reference sequence). The CDR3 covers 14 residues. V was clipped by 5 bases and J by 4 bases; unmatched bases: 7. CDR3 residues: CASSPGTVSTEAFF. The CDR3 bases are TGTGCCAGCAGCCCCGGGACAGTGAGCACTGAAGCTTTCTTT.

The chain employs TRBV7-9 and TRBJ1-2; D unclear. The CDR3 contains 16 residues. Trimming cost V 5 bases and J 3 bases, with 19 bases left between them. Germline CDR1 SEHNR, CDR2 FQNEAQ (reference sequence). The CDR3: CASSPLIEETYYGYTF. Here the CDR3 DNA reads TGTGCCAGCAGCCCCCTGATCGAAGAGACTTACTATGGCTACACCTTC.

This clonotype was observed a single time. This chain joins TRBV4-1 and TRBJ1-2; D gene ambiguous. The ends were cut back, 3 bases at V and 7 bases at J, with 6 bases in the middle. Germline lookup yields CDR1 MGHRA and CDR2 YSYEKL. The CDR3 is 11 residues long. The CDR3 sequence: CASSHPSGYTF. The CDR3 DNA sequence: TGCGCCAGCAGCCACCCATCTGGCTACACCTTC.

This sequence joins TRBV7-6 and TRBJ1-1, with D unresolved. The germline V and J ends were trimmed by 5 bases and 1 base, with 8 bases remaining between them. The CDR3 spans 13 residues. Germline V gives CDR1 SGHVS, CDR2 FNYEAQ. The DNA for the CDR3 is TGTGCCAGCAGCCCGTCACAGAACACTGAAGCTTTCTTT. Translation gives CASSPSQNTEAFF.

The V call is TRBV11-2, the J call TRBJ1-1; D possibly corresponds to TRBD1 (6 bases). Germline V gene lookup returns CDR1 SGHAT and CDR2 FQNNGV. This CDR3 region has 15 residues. Trimming stripped 7 bases from V and 1 base from J, with 16 bases between. CDR3 in amino acids: CASTRGAAPNTEAFF. CDR3 nucleotide sequence: TGTGCCAGCACTCGGGGGGCGGCACCGAACACTGAAGCTTTCTTT.

The chain joins TRBV4-3 to TRBJ2-1, with D possibly being TRBD2 (6 bases). CDR3 length: 17 amino acids. Germline CDR1 is LGHNA and CDR2 is YSLEER. V lost 4 bases to trimming and J lost 0 bases, with 16 bases between them. CDR3 protein: CASSLQIADSSYNEQFF. DNA for the CDR3: TGCGCCAGCAGCCTCCAAATAGCGGATTCCTCCTACAATGAGCAGTTCTTC.

The CDR3: CASSSPGNPYGYTF. CDR3 coding DNA: TGTGCCAGCAGTTCGCCAGGGAATCCATATGGCTACACCTTC. The chain links TRBV27 to TRBJ1-2; TRBD1 is a possible D gene (5 bases). Per germline, CDR1 MNHEY and CDR2 SMNVEV (reference sequence). Trimming pared 4 bases from V and 5 bases from J, leaving 14 bases between. CDR3 length equals 14 residues.

The rearrangement links TRBV7-9 to TRBJ2-5; 8 positions agree with TRBD1. This CDR3 contains 17 residues. Germline-derived CDR1 and CDR2 are SEHNR and FQNEAQ (reference sequence). The J segment lost 5 bases and the V segment lost 2 bases, leaving 13 bases of the junction unmatched. In DNA, the CDR3 is TGTGCCAGCAGCTTACCACGGACAGGGTTTAGGGTGGAGACCCAGTACTTC. Amino acid sequence: CASSLPRTGFRVETQYF.

This clonotype appeared a single time. One end of the junction is discordant with germline, which a read error may explain. This rearrangement joins TRBV5-1 to TRBJ2-1; a weak D match, TRBD2 (6 bases). The CDR3 has 15 amino acids. Germline CDR1 SGHRS, CDR2 YFSETQ. The CDR3 DNA sequence: TGCGCCAGCAGCAAAGGGACTTCTTCCTACAATGAGCAGCTCTTC. This translates into CASSKGTSSYNEQLF.

The chain combines TRBV5-4 with TRBJ1-2; 11 nucleotides agree with TRBD1. There are 14 residues in the CDR3. Germline V CDR1 and CDR2: SGHNT, YYREEE (reference sequence). V was clipped by 3 bases and J by 6 bases; unmatched bases: 4. The CDR3 DNA sequence: TGTGCCAGCAGCTACGGACAGGGGGCGGATGGCTACACCTTC. Its translation: CASSYGQGADGYTF.

The V and J genes are TRBV12-5 and TRBJ2-3; 7 bases are shared with TRBD2. The CDR3 is 13 residues long. The junction had 9 bases not matched to a gene; V was cut back by 11 bases and J by 4 bases. CDR1 is LGHNT, CDR2 FRNRAP, per germline. The CDR3 nucleotides are TGTGCTTCTTCGGGGGGTACCGCAGATACGCAGTATTTT. The encoded protein is CASSGGTADTQYF.

V usage is TRBV4-1 and J usage is TRBJ2-1, with D possibly TRBD2 on 6 matching bases. With 4 bases removed from V and 9 bases from J, the gap between germline ends came to 13 bases. This CDR3 has 13 residues. The germline CDR1 and CDR2 sequences are MGHRA and YSYEKL. This chain's CDR3 is CASSLGLHLEQFF. The CDR3, as DNA: TGCGCCAGCAGCCTGGGACTTCATCTTGAGCAGTTCTTC.

The chain links TRBV6-2 or TRBV6-3 to TRBJ2-1, with D hard to call. The CDR3 runs 14 residues. From germline, CDR1 is MNHEY and CDR2 SVGEGT. V lost 5 bases and J 0 bases, leaving 8 bases between the germline ends. The CDR3, as DNA: TGTGCCAGCAGTAACGGAACCTCCTACAATGAGCAGTTCTTC. Amino acid sequence: CASSNGTSYNEQFF.

This clonotype was recorded once. The J gene is TRBJ1-2, the V gene TRBV7-9; 10 positions agree with TRBD1. The germline V gene encodes CDR1 SEHNR and CDR2 FQNEAQ (reference sequence). With 5 bases clipped from V and 7 bases from J, the junction kept 4 bases outside the gene matches. This CDR3 comprises 13 residues. CDR3 region: CASSHRDRGGYTF. The DNA for the CDR3 is TGTGCCAGCAGCCACCGGGACAGGGGTGGCTACACCTTC.

The V and J genes are TRBV7-6 and TRBJ1-2; possible D gene TRBD1, 6 bases. CDR1 is SGHVS, CDR2 FNYEAQ, per germline. This CDR3 is 16 amino acids long. The V gene lost 1 base and the J gene lost 7 bases, with 19 bases spanning the gap. CDR3 DNA sequence: TGTGCCAGCAGCTTAGGGGGTCCCCGGGGGCAGGCTGGCTACACCTTC. Its protein product is CASSLGGPRGQAGYTF.

V is TRBV9 and J is TRBJ2-6; no reliable D call. V was cut by 3 bases and J by 2 bases, with 12 bases left in between. There are 16 residues in the CDR3. Germline V gene lookup returns CDR1 SGDLS and CDR2 YYNGEE. Written as DNA, the CDR3 is TGTGCCAGCAGCGGTTTGCAGGAACCTGGGGCCAACGTCCTGACTTTC. Its protein product is CASSGLQEPGANVLTF.

In this sample, this clonotype turned up a few times. V gene TRBV7-2 combines with J gene TRBJ2-7, with D possibly TRBD1 on 5 matching bases. CDR3 length: 16 residues. V lost 5 bases and J lost 1, with 18 bases in between. Germline CDR1 reads SGHTA; CDR2 reads FQGNSA. CDR3 nucleotides: TGTGCCAGCAGCCCCTGGTCTTCTCCAGGGTCCTACGAGCAGTACTTC. It codes for CASSPWSSPGSYEQYF.

This clonotype was recorded once. The rearrangement uses TRBV7-2 and TRBJ2-1; D possibly matches TRBD1 or TRBD2 (5 bases each). The CDR3 extends over 12 amino acids. From germline, CDR1 is SGHTA and CDR2 FQGNSA. Trimming took 5 bases from V and 15 from J, leaving 17 bases between them. CDR3 sequence: CASSLGPRGGFF. The DNA for the CDR3 is TGTGCCAGCAGCCTGGGACCACGGGGTGGGTTCTTC. The entire variable domain, with the rest obtained from reference TRBV7-2 and TRBJ2-1, is as follows: GAGVSQSPSNKVTEKGKDVELRCDPISGHTALYWYRQSLGQGLEFLIYFQGNSAPDKSGLPSDRFSAERTGGSVSTLTIQRTQQEDSAVYLCASSLGPRGGFFGPGTRLTVL.

This rearrangement joins TRBV28 to TRBJ1-4, with D unresolved. Per germline, CDR1 MDHEN and CDR2 SYDVKM. Trimming took off 6 bases at V and 8 bases at J, with 13 bases between the two ends. This CDR3 is 13 amino acids long. The DNA for the CDR3 is TGTGCCAGCAGCCCCCGTCGTCCGGAAAAACTGTTTTTT. This codes for CASSPRRPEKLFF. Full variable domain (outside the CDR3, taken from reference TRBV28 and TRBJ1-4): DVKVTQSSRYLVKRTGEKVFLECVQDMDHENMFWYRQDPGLGLRLIYFSYDVKMKEKGDIPEGYSVSREKKERFSLILESASTNQTSMYLCASSPRRPEKLFFGSGTQLSVL.

The chain is built from TRBV20-1 and TRBJ1-2, with D perhaps TRBD1 (6 bases). The V gene's germline CDR1 is DFQATT and CDR2 SNEGSKA (reference sequence). V lost 6 bases to trimming and J lost 4 bases, with 18 bases between them. The CDR3 sequence is 14 residues long. CDR3 region: CSASIRGGLYGYTF. CDR3 DNA sequence: TGCAGTGCATCTATCAGGGGCGGCCTCTATGGCTACACCTTC.

The chain links TRBV9 to TRBJ2-1, with TRBD2 identical over 11 bases. CDR1 is SGDLS, CDR2 YYNGEE, per germline. This CDR3 contains 15 residues. J was trimmed by 7 bases and V by 1 base; bases with no gene match: 4. This CDR3 reads CASSVLAGGGNEQFF. CDR3 coding DNA: TGTGCCAGCAGCGTACTAGCGGGAGGCGGGAATGAGCAGTTCTTC.

The rearrangement joins TRBV27 to TRBJ2-6; weak D call: TRBD1 (6 bases). Trimming stripped 5 bases from V and 0 bases from J, with 20 bases between. This CDR3 is 19 amino acids long. From germline, CDR1 is MNHEY and CDR2 SMNVEV (reference sequence). CDR3 sequence reads: CASSPQSTGMISGANVLTF. For the CDR3, the DNA is TGTGCCAGCAGTCCACAATCTACAGGGATGATCTCTGGGGCCAACGTCCTGACTTTC.

A few counts support this clonotype. V is TRBV7-9 and J is TRBJ1-6, with D unresolved. V gave up 2 bases and J gave up 6 bases, with 2 bases separating them. This CDR3 has 12 amino acids. CDR1 SEHNR and CDR2 FQNEAQ come from the germline V gene (reference sequence). CDR3 region: CASSLSNSPLHF. The CDR3 coding sequence is TGTGCCAGCAGCTTAAGTAATTCACCCCTCCACTTT.

This rearrangement joins TRBV5-4 to TRBJ1-1; no reliable D call. The germline CDR1 and CDR2 sequences are SGHNT and YYREEE (reference sequence). V gave up 2 bases and J gave up 13 bases, with 3 bases separating them. The CDR3 has 8 amino acids. The DNA for the CDR3 is TGTGCCAGCAGCTTCGTTTTCTTT. It specifies CASSFVFF.

This chain uses TRBV24-1 with TRBJ2-2; 8 bases align to TRBD1. CDR3 size: 15 residues. The V and J ends lost 7 bases and 7 bases, in that order; junction bases with no gene match: 10. Germline lookup yields CDR1 KGHDR and CDR2 SFDVKD. The CDR3: CATSPTGGENGELFF. Here the CDR3 DNA reads TGTGCCACCAGCCCAACAGGGGGAGAAAACGGGGAGCTGTTTTTT.

This sequence joins TRBV9 and TRBJ2-1; TRBD2 agrees at 14 bases. The V segment lost 4 bases and the J segment 8 bases; nucleotides outside the gene matches: 8. Germline assignment: CDR1 SGDLS and CDR2 YYNGEE. The CDR3 spans 16 residues. CDR3: CASSLTGLAGVDEQFF. CDR3 nucleotide sequence: TGTGCCAGCAGCCTGACGGGACTAGCGGGAGTCGATGAGCAGTTCTTC. The full variable domain, completed using reference TRBV9 and TRBJ2-1, is DSGVTQTPKHLITATGQRVTLRCSPRSGDLSVYWYQQSLDQGLQFLIQYYNGEERAKGNILERFSAQQFPDLHSELNLSSLELGDSALYFCASSLTGLAGVDEQFFGPGTRLTVL.